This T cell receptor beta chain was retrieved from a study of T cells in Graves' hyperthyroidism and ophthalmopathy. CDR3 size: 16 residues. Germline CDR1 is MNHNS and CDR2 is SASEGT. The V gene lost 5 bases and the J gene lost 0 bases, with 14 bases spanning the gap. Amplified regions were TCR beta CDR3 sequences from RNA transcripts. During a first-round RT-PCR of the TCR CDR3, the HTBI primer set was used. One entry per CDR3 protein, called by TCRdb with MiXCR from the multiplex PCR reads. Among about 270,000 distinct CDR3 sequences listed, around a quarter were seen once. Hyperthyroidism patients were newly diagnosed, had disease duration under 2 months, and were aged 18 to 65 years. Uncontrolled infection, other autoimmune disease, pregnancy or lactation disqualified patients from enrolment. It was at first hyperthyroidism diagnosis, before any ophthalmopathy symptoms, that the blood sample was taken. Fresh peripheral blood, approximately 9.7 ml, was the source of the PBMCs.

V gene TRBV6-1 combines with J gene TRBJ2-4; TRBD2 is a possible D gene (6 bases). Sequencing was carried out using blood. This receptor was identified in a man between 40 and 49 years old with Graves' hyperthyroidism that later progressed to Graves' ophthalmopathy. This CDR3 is CASSSNGGIAKNIQYF. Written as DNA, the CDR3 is TGTGCCAGCAGTAGCAACGGGGGAATAGCCAAAAACATTCAGTACTTC.